This is a list of T cell receptor beta chains from one sample in a study of T cells in Graves' hyperthyroidism and ophthalmopathy. MiXCR, applied by TCRdb to the multiplex PCR reads, yields one record per CDR3 protein. The table shows about 420,000 distinct CDR3 sequences, with roughly 13% occurring only once. The specimen sequenced was blood. These receptors were collected from a woman between 18 and 29 years old with Graves' hyperthyroidism. Each CDR3 is given with its conserved first and last residue. D genes are given only for firm matches. Expanded clones are given a class, and other clones once, few, many or no size at all.

>TRBD1|many|TRBV27|TRBJ2-7
TGTGCCAGCAGTTCAGGACAGGGCTTGGCCTACGAGCAGTACTTC
CASSSGQGLAYEQYF
>TRBD1|many|TRBV20-1|TRBJ1-5
TGCAGTGCCCTTAGGGACAGTCAGAATAGCAATCAGCCCCAGCATTTT
CSALRDSQNSNQPQHF
>-|-|TRBV12-3/TRBV12-4|TRBJ2-5
TGTGCCAGCAGATCAAGTGGGCCCCAAGAGACCCAGTACTTC
CASRSSGPQETQYF
>-|few|TRBV12-3/TRBV12-4|TRBJ1-3
TGTGCCAGCAGTAGACCCGGTTCTGCTGGAAACACCATATATTTT
CASSRPGSAGNTIYF
>-|many|TRBV28|TRBJ2-3
TGTGCCAGCAGTTCTCCCGCAGAGCGGGTTCGACGCACAGATACGCAGTATTTT
CASSSPAERVRRTDTQYF
>-|-|TRBV11-2|TRBJ2-7
TGTGCCAGCAGCTCGGGCAGGCCCTTACCTTACGAGCAGTACTTC
CASSSGRPLPYEQYF
>-|-|TRBV20-1|TRBJ1-4
TGCAGTGCTAGAGGGTACGGAGGGGGTGAAAAACTGTTTTTT
CSARGYGGGEKLFF
>TRBD1|many|TRBV5-5|TRBJ1-5
TGTGCCAGCAGCTTTGACAGGGAGCGCGATCAGCCCCAGCATTTT
CASSFDRERDQPQHF
>-|few|TRBV9|TRBJ1-5
TGTGCCAGCAGCGTAGCTGTGGGTCAGCCCCAGCATTTT
CASSVAVGQPQHF
>TRBD2|many|TRBV20-1|TRBJ2-7
TGCAGTGCTGGATACCCGGGACTAGCGGCCTACGAGCAGTACTTC
CSAGYPGLAAYEQYF
>TRBD2|few|TRBV9|TRBJ2-5
TGTGCCAGCAGCGTAGGGGAGCGGGAGGGCCAAAAGACCCAGTACTTC
CASSVGEREGQKTQYF
>-|many|TRBV28|TRBJ1-1
TGTGCCAGCAGTGGGATGGTAGCTTTCTTT
CASSGMVAFF
>TRBD2|few|TRBV5-4|TRBJ2-5
TGTGCCAGCAGCTTGGACCCAACACTAGCGGGGTATCAAGAGACCCAGTACTTC
CASSLDPTLAGYQETQYF
>-|many|TRBV20-1|TRBJ1-1
TGCAGTGCTAGAACCCAAGGGGACACTGAAGCTTTCTTT
CSARTQGDTEAFF
>TRBD2|-|TRBV7-9|TRBJ2-1
TGTGCCAGCAGCTCTCGACTGACTAGCGGGAGAAGGGATGAGCAGTTCTTC
CASSSRLTSGRRDEQFF
>TRBD2|few|TRBV5-4|TRBJ2-1
TGTGCCAGCAGCAGACCGGGACTAGCGGAGTCCCTAAATGAGCAGTTCTTC
CASSRPGLAESLNEQFF
>-|many|TRBV4-3|TRBJ1-5
TGCGCCAGCAGCCGGGACGGACGAAATCAGCCCCAGCATTTT
CASSRDGRNQPQHF
>-|many|TRBV29-1|TRBJ2-1
TGCAGCGCAATGGACTACAATGAGCAGTTCTTC
CSAMDYNEQFF
>-|many|TRBV7-3|TRBJ2-2
TGTGCCAGCAGCTTAGCGAAAGCCGGGGAGCTGTTTTTT
CASSLAKAGELFF
>TRBD2|many|TRBV4-1|TRBJ2-1
TGCGCCAGCAGCCACCCTAGCGGGAGGGAGCAGTTCTTC
CASSHPSGREQFF
>-|many|TRBV27|TRBJ2-7
TGTGCCAGCAGTCTCTCCCTTAACTACGAGCAGTACTTC
CASSLSLNYEQYF
>-|many|TRBV3-1|TRBJ2-1
TGTGCCAGCAGCCAAGTTATGGGCCATGAGCAGTTCTTC
CASSQVMGHEQFF